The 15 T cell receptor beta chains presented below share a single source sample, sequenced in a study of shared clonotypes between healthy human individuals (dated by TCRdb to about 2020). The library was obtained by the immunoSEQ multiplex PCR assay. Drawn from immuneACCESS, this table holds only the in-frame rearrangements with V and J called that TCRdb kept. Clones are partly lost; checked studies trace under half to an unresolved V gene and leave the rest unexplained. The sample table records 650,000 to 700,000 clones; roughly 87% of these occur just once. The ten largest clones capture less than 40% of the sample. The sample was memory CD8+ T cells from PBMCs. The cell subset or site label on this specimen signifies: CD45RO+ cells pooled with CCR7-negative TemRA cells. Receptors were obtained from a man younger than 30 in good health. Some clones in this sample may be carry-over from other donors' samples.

The CDR3 loop reads CASREEGYTF. In DNA form, the CDR3 reads TGTGCCAGCAGGGAGGAGGGCTACACCTTC. The gene calls are TRBV2 and TRBJ1-2; D is uncertain. CDR1 is SNHLY and CDR2 is FYNNEI in the germline V gene. Trimming left V 6 bases short and J 8 bases short, with 7 bases between. The CDR3 sequence is 10 residues long.

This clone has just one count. The CDR3 bases are TGTGCCAGCAGTGAAGCGGGACGGTTCCAAGAGACCCAGTACTTC. Protein: CASSEAGRFQETQYF. This chain links TRBV2 with TRBJ2-5, with D tentatively TRBD1 or TRBD2 (5 bases each). CDR3 length: 15 residues. Trimming removed 0 bases from V and 1 base from J, with 9 bases in between. Germline lookup yields CDR1 SNHLY and CDR2 FYNNEI.

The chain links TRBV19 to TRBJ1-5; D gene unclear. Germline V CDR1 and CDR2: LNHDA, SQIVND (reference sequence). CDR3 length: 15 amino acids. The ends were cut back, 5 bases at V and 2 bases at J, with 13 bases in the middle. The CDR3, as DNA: TGTGCCAGTAGTCTAGGGTCTTTTGGCAATCAGCCCCAGCATTTT. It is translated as CASSLGSFGNQPQHF.

CDR3: CASSLDLLTYEQYF. The CDR3, as DNA: TGTGCCAGCAGCTTAGACTTGCTGACCTACGAGCAGTACTTC. J is TRBJ2-7 and V is TRBV11-2, with D unclear. Trimming pared 0 bases from V and 2 bases from J, leaving 8 bases between. The CDR3 consists of 14 residues. The germline V gene has CDR1 SGHAT and CDR2 FQNNGV.

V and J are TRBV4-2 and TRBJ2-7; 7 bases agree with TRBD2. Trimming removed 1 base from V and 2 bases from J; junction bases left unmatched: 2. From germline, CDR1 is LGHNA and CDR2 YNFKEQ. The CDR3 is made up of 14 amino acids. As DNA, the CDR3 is TGTGCCAGCAGCCAAGCTGGGGGGGCCTACGAGCAGTACTTC. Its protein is CASSQAGGAYEQYF.

CDR3 loop: CASSPTGQGSSYNEQFF. Written as DNA, the CDR3 is TGTGCCAGCAGCCCCACGGGACAGGGTAGCTCCTACAATGAGCAGTTCTTC. The genes are TRBV7-8 and TRBJ2-1, with TRBD1 identical over 9 bases. V dropped 5 bases and J dropped 0; count of bases not matched to a gene: 8. CDR3 size: 17 residues. Looked up from germline, CDR1 is SGHVS and CDR2 is FQNEAQ.

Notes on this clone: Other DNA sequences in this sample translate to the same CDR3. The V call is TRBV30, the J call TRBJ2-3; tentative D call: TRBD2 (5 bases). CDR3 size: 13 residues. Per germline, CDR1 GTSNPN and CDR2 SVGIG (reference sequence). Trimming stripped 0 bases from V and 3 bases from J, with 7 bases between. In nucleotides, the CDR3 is TGTGCCTGGAGTGTAGGCGGGACAGATACGCAGTATTTT. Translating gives CAWSVGGTDTQYF.

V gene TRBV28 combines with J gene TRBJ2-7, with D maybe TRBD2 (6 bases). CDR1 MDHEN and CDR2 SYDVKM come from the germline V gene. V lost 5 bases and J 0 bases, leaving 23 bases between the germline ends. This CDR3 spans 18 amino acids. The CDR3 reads CASSPLYAPSASSYEQYF. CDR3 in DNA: TGTGCCAGCAGTCCACTATATGCCCCTAGCGCCAGCTCCTACGAGCAGTACTTC.

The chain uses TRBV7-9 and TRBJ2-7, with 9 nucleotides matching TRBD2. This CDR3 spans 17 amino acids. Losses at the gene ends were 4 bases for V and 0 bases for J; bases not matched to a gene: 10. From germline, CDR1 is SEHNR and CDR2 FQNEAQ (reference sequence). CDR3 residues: CASSSHRTSDSSYEQYF. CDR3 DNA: TGTGCCAGCAGCTCCCACAGGACTAGCGACAGCTCCTACGAGCAGTACTTC.

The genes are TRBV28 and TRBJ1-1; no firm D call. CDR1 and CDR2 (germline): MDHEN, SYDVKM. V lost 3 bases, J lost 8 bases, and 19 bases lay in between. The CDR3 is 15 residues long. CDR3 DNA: TGTGCCAGCAGTTTGGTGGGATTAACGGCCACAGAAGCTTTCTTT. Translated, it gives CASSLVGLTATEAFF.

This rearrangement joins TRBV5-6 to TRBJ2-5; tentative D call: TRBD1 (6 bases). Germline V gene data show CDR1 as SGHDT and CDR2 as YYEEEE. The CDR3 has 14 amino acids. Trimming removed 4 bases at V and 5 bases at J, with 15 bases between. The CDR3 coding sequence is TGTGCCAGCAGCGCCTACAGGGAATGGGAGACCCAGTACTTC. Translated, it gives CASSAYREWETQYF.

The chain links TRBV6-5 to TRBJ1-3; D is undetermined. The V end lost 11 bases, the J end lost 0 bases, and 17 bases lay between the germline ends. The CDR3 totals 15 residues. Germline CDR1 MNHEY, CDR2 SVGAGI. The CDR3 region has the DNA TGTGCCGGTAAGGGTCGTCGGCCCTCTGGAAACACCATATATTTT. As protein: CAGKGRRPSGNTIYF.

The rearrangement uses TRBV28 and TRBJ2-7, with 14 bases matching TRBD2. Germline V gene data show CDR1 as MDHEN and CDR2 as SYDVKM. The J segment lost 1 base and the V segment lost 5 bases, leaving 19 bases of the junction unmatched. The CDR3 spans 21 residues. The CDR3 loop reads CASSRGGTSGSAFVRSYEQYF. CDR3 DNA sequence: TGTGCCAGCAGTCGGGGGGGGACTAGCGGGAGTGCCTTCGTTCGGTCCTACGAGCAGTACTTC.

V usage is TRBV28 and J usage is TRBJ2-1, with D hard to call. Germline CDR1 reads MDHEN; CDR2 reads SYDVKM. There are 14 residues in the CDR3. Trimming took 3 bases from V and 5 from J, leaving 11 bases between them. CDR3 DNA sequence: TGTGCCAGCAGTTTCCGAGGCCGGAACAATGAGCAGTTCTTC. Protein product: CASSFRGRNNEQFF.

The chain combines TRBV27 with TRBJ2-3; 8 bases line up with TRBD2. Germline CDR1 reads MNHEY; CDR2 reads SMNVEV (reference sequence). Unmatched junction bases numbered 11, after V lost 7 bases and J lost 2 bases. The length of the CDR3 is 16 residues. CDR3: CASNSELAALTDTQYF. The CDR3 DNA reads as TGTGCCAGCAACTCCGAACTAGCGGCCCTCACAGATACGCAGTATTTT.